These 3 T cell receptor beta chains came from one sample sequenced in a study of T-cell reconstitution after alpha-beta-depleted transplantation in children. Molecular barcoding with unique molecular identifiers was used for the TCRbeta library. TCRdb re-called the PCR reads through MiXCR, storing one row per CDR3 protein. Of some 200,000 distinct CDR3 sequences in the sample, about 7% were seen once. The source was PBMCs, collected before TCRalphabeta/CD19-depleted stem cell transplant. The source is a boy aged 2 to 9 with acute lymphoblastic leukemia, due to receive a stem cell transplant.

The table lists this clonotype with many counts. The rearrangement uses TRBV5-1 and TRBJ2-6, with a weak D call TRBD1 (6 bases). This CDR3 has 17 residues. The V gene lost 0 bases and the J gene lost 1 base, with 11 bases spanning the gap. CDR1 is SGHRS and CDR2 is YFSETQ in the germline V gene. The CDR3 bases are TGCGCCAGCAGCTTGGTACCGACAGGTTCTGGGGCCAACGTCCTGACTTTC. This encodes CASSLVPTGSGANVLTF.

This clonotype was observed many times. V gene TRBV4-3 combines with J gene TRBJ1-1; unclear D gene. From germline, CDR1 is LGHNA and CDR2 YSLEER. V lost 2 bases, J lost 2 bases, and 12 bases lay in between. This CDR3 has 15 residues. CDR3 nucleotide sequence: TGCGCCAGCAGCCAATCCCCGGGCCGTAACACTGAAGCTTTCTTT. This gives the protein CASSQSPGRNTEAFF.

This clonotype was seen ten or more times. The V call is TRBV20-1, the J call TRBJ2-1, with no clear D. The germline gives CDR1 DFQATT, CDR2 SNEGSKA (reference sequence). The ends were cut back, 3 bases at V and 0 bases at J, with 15 bases in the middle. CDR3 length: 16 amino acids. In DNA, the CDR3 is TGCAGTGCTAGCCCTAAAGACGTCGGCTCCTACAATGAGCAGTTCTTC. Translated, it gives CSASPKDVGSYNEQFF.